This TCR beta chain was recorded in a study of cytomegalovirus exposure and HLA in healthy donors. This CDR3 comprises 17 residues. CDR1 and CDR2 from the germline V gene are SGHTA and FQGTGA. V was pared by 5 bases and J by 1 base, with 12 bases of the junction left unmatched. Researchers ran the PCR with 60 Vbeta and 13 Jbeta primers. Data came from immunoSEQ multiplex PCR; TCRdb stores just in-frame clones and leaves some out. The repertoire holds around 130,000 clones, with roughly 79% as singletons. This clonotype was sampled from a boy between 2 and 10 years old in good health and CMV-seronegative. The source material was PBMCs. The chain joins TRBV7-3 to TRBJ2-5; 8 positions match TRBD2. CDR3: CASSRRGVRGGQETQYF. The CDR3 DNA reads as TGTGCCAGCAGCCGTAGAGGGGTCCGGGGGGGCCAAGAGACCCAGTACTTC. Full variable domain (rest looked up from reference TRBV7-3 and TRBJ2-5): GAGVSQTPSNKVTEKGKYVELRCDPISGHTALYWYRQSLGQGPEFLIYFQGTGAADDSGLPNDRFFAVRPEGSVSTLKIQRTERGDSAVYLCASSRRGVRGGQETQYFGPGTRLLVL.